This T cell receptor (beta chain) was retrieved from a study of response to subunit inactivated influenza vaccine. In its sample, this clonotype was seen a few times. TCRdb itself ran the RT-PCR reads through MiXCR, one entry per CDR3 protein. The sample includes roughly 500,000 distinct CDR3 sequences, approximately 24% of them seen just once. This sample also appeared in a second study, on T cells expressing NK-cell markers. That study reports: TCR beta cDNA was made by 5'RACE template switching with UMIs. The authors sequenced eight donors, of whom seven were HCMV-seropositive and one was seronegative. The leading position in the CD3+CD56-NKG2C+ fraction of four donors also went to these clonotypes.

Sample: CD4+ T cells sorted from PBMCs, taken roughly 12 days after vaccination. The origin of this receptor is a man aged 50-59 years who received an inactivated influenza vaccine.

The CDR3 here is CASSYGTENTEAFF. The DNA for the CDR3 is TGTGCCAGCAGTTATGGGACAGAGAACACTGAAGCTTTCTTT. V is TRBV3-1 and J is TRBJ1-1; 7 bases map to TRBD1. This CDR3 is 14 amino acids long. Per the germline V gene, CDR1 is LGHDT and CDR2 is YNNKEL (reference sequence). V dropped 6 bases and J dropped 1; count of bases not matched to a gene: 5.